The T cell receptor beta chain under discussion was sequenced for a study of shared clonotypes between healthy human individuals. This CDR3 contains 16 residues. Trimming at V came to 5 bases and at J to 3 bases, leaving 7 bases not matched to a gene. Germline V CDR1 and CDR2: SGHAT, FQNNGV. The data were produced by immunoSEQ multiplex PCR, yet TCRdb's version contains in-frame clones alone and is incomplete. The table includes about 2.3 million clones, less than 95% detected once. Sequenced: naive CD4+ T cells from PBMCs. Subset denoted: CD45RA+ positively selected. The chain links TRBV11-2 to TRBJ2-3; 11 bases line up with TRBD2. The receptor was isolated from a man between 18 and 29 years old in good health. Some clones in this sample may be carry-over from other donors' samples. CDR3 protein: CASSVLAGGTTDTQYF. The CDR3, as DNA: TGTGCCAGCAGCGTATTAGCGGGAGGGACGACAGATACGCAGTATTTT.